This T cell receptor beta chain is drawn from a study of T cells in Graves' hyperthyroidism and ophthalmopathy. Study results and caveats: Ophthalmopathy onset followed model prediction by a median around 6.6 months.

This clonotype was seen a handful of times. Its antigen is currently unknown. Patients showing uncontrolled infection, other autoimmune disease, pregnancy or lactation were ineligible. Clinical symptoms, serum thyroxine, TRAb, thyroid ultrasound and orbital computed tomography informed diagnoses. Amplified regions were TCR beta CDR3 sequences from RNA transcripts. HTBI primers were employed in a first-round RT-PCR of the TCR CDR3. Using its own MiXCR run on the multiplex PCR reads, TCRdb lists one record per CDR3 protein. Of 550,000 to 600,000 distinct CDR3 sequences detected, about half appear once; the ten largest clones hold over 15%. The clonotype originates from an adult woman with Graves' disease, either hyperthyroidism or ophthalmopathy (not recorded which). Input material: peripheral blood or thyroid tissue (not recorded which).

CDR3 loop: CASSAQGGSTEAFF. The CDR3, as DNA: TGTGCCAGCAGTGCGCAGGGTGGTTCCACTGAAGCTTTCTTT. This chain joins TRBV25-1 and TRBJ1-1; possible D gene TRBD1, 5 bases. Germline V gives CDR1 MGHDK, CDR2 SYGVNS. The CDR3 has 14 amino acids. Trimming took 4 bases from V and 4 from J, leaving 13 bases between them.